The source of this T cell receptor (beta chain) is a study of blood T cells in healthy people across ages. Findings and limits, study-wide: Diversity was estimated from one million T cells, and these estimates were considered underestimates. With age, beta diversity per million T cells declined roughly linearly, significantly by 40. With unsorted PBMCs, a conclusive comparison of naive versus antigen-experienced cells was not possible.

The CDR3 totals 22 residues. The V gene's germline CDR1 is SGHRS and CDR2 YFSETQ. Deletions cut 1 base from V and 2 bases from J, with 28 bases between. With respect to this clonotype: The antigen is not known.

Together with a sample-barcoded 5' primer, a J-beta primer mix was included in a second PCR lasting roughly 6 to 12 cycles. Each CDR3 protein is one row after TCRdb ran MiXCR on the 5' RACE reads. This sample has 910,000 or so distinct CDR3 sequences, with roughly 47% found just once. The sequence derives from a woman aged 60-75 years in good health. J is TRBJ2-6 and V is TRBV5-1; D unclear. The sequenced sample consisted of blood. The CDR3 is CASSLLSPTSIGGSPGANVLTF. CDR3 nucleotides: TGCGCCAGCAGCTTGTTAAGTCCGACGTCAATCGGTGGCAGTCCTGGGGCCAACGTCCTGACTTTC.